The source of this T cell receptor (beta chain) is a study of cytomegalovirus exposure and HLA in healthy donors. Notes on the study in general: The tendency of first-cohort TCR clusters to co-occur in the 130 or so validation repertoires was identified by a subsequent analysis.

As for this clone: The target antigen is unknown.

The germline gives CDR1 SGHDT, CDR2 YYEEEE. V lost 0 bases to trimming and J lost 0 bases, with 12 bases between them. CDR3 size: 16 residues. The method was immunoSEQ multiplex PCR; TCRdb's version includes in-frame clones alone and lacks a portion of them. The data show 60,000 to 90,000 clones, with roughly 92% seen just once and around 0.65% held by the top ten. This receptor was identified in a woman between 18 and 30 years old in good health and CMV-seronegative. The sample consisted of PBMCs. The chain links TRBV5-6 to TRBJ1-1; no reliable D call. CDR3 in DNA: TGTGCCAGCAGCTTGGTTGGAGAGGAAATGAACACTGAAGCTTTCTTT. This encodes CASSLVGEEMNTEAFF.